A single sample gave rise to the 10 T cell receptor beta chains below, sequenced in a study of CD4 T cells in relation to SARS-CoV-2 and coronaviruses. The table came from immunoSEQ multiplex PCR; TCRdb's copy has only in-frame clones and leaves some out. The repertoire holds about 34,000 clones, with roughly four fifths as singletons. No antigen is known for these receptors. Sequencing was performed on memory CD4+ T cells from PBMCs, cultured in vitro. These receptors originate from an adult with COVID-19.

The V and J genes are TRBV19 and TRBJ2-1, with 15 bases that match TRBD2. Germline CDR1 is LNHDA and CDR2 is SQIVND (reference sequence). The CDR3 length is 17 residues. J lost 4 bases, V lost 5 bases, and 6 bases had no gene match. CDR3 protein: CASSPRTSGRAYNEQFF. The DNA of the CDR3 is TGTGCCAGTAGTCCACGGACTAGCGGGAGGGCTTACAATGAGCAGTTCTTC.

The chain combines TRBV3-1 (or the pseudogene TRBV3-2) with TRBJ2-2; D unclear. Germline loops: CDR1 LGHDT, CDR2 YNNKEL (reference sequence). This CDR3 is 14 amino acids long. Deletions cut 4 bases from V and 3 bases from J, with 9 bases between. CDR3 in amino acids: CASSRSRDTGELFF. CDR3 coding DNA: TGTGCCAGCAGCCGTTCTCGGGACACCGGGGAGCTGTTTTTT.

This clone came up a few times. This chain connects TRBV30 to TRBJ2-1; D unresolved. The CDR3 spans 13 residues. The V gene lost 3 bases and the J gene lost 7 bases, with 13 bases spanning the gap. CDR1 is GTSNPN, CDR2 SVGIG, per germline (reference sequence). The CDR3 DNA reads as TGTGCCTGGAGGGGGTTAGTAGTGAATGAGCAGTTCTTC. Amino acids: CAWRGLVVNEQFF.

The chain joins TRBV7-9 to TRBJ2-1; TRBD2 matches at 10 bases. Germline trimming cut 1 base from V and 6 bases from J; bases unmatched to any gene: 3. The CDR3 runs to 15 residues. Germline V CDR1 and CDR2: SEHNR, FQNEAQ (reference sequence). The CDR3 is CASSLVPSGSNEQFF. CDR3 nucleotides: TGTGCCAGCAGCTTAGTTCCTAGCGGGAGCAATGAGCAGTTCTTC.

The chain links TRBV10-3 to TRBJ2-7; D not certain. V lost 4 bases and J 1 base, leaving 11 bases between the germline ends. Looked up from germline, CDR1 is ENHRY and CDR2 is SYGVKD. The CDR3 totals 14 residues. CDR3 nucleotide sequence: TGTGCCATCAGTGGGGCTTTTGGATCCTACGAGCAGTACTTC. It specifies CAISGAFGSYEQYF.

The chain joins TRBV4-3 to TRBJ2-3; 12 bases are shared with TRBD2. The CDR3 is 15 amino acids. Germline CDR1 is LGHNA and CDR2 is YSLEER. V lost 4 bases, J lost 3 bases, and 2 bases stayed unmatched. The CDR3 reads CASSLTSGSTDTQYF. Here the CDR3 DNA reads TGCGCCAGCAGCCTGACTAGCGGGAGTACAGATACGCAGTATTTT.

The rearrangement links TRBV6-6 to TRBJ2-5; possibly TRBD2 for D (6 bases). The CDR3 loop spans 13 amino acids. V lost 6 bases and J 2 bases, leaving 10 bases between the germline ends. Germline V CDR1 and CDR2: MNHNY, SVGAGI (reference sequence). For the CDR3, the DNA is TGTGCCAGCAGGCGGGACTTGCAAGAGACCCAGTACTTC. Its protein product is CASRRDLQETQYF.

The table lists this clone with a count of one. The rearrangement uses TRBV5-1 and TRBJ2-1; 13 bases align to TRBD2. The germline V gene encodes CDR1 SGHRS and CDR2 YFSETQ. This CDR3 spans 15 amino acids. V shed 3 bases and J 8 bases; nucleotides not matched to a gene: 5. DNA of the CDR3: TGCGCCAGCAGCTCAAAAGGACTAGCGGGAGATGAGCAGTTCTTC. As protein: CASSSKGLAGDEQFF. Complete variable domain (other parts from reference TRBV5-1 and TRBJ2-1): KAGVTQTPRYLIKTRGQQVTLSCSPISGHRSVSWYQQTPGQGLQFLFEYFSETQRNKGNFPGRFSGRQFSNSRSEMNVSTLELGDSALYLCASSSKGLAGDEQFFGPGTRLTVL.

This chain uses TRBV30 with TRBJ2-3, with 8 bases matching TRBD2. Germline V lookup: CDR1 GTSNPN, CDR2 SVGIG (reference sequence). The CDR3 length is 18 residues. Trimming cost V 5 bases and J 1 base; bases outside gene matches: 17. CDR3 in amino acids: CAWGTPAGGPLGTDTQYF. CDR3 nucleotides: TGTGCCTGGGGGACCCCTGCGGGAGGACCCCTCGGCACAGATACGCAGTATTTT. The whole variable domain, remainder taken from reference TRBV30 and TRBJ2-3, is SQTIHQWPATLVQPVGSPLSLECTVEGTSNPNLYWYRQAAGRGLQLLFYSVGIGQISSEVPQNLSASRPQDRQFILSSKKLLLSDSGFYLCAWGTPAGGPLGTDTQYFGPGTRLTVL.

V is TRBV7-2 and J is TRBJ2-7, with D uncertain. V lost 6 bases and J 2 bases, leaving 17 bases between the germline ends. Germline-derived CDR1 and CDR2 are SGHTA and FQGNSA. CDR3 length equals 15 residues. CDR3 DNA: TGTGCCAGCAGTTTCCTGACCCAGAATCCCTACGAGCAGTACTTC. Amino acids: CASSFLTQNPYEQYF.